This TCR beta chain was recovered during a study of T-cell memory formation after mild COVID-19. Study context: TCR clusters were largely donor specific. General study results and limits: The main location of contracting CD4+ clones was CM and EM, and that of contracting CD8+ clones was EMRA.

This clonotype has only a few counts. Its antigen is undetermined. V lost 3 bases, J lost 0 bases, and 6 bases stayed unmatched. This CDR3 region has 16 residues. The germline V gene encodes CDR1 LNHDA and CDR2 SQIVND (reference sequence). TCRdb re-called the 5' RACE reads through MiXCR, storing one row per CDR3 protein. The repertoire consists of about 560,000 distinct CDR3 sequences, with roughly a sixth occurring once and the leading ten covering roughly 8%. Sequencing was performed on PBMCs or a T cell subset sorted from them (not recorded which). This rearrangement joins TRBV19 to TRBJ1-1; 8 bases are shared with TRBD1. The sequence was obtained from an adult woman who had mild COVID-19 (a few samples of this study predate the infection). Cell type and time point are not known. DNA of the CDR3: TGTGCCAGTAGTATTAAGGCAGGGGGCCTGAACACTGAAGCTTTCTTT. It encodes CASSIKAGGLNTEAFF.